These T cell receptor beta chains were read from a single sample in a study of OX40 agonist ivuxolimab in advanced cancers. Generated by immunoSEQ multiplex PCR, the TCRdb table keeps only in-frame clones and is missing some. The sample records some 69,000 clones, 75% to 95% being singletons. Sequences were derived from CD4+ or CD8+ T cells sorted from blood, sampled in a trial of the OX40 agonist ivuxolimab. The receptors were gathered from an adult with an advanced solid tumor such as melanoma, head and neck, liver or kidney cancer. Both conserved end residues are part of each CDR3. Clone size is given for some rows only: seen once, a few or many times, or a class if the clone is expanded.

V gene	J gene	clone size	CDR3 protein
TRBV7-9	TRBJ2-3	few	CASSLGDSTDTQYF
TRBV14	TRBJ2-5	once	CASSQGRFGFQETQYF
TRBV7-2	TRBJ2-3	.	CASSSRSGSSTDTQYF
TRBV7-9	TRBJ1-5	.	CASSLNRDQPQHF
TRBV28	TRBJ1-2	.	CASSRRGLGYTF
TRBV25-1	TRBJ2-7	.	CASNRLADYEQYF
TRBV28	TRBJ2-7	.	CATGTGGTYEQYF
TRBV11-1	TRBJ1-3	.	CASSLPGRNTIYF
TRBV29-1	TRBJ2-1	.	CSVEDQAANEQFF
TRBV29-1	TRBJ2-4	.	CSSPGQGDIQYF
TRBV7-8	TRBJ1-1	.	CASSLVPGLNTEAFF
TRBV7-9	TRBJ1-2	few	CASSFFREDGYTF
TRBV7-2	TRBJ2-5	.	CASSLGSWYQETQYF
TRBV9	TRBJ1-2	.	CASGTGALSNYGYTF
TRBV18	TRBJ2-4	.	CASSPSQGRAKNIQYF
TRBV5-1	TRBJ2-5	.	CASSFGSQPTGRETQYF
TRBV6-5	TRBJ1-6	.	CASSPGGSNSPLHF
TRBV29-1	TRBJ1-2	.	CSVDPNYGYTF
TRBV18	TRBJ2-7	.	CASSPSGGYEQYF
TRBV4-2	TRBJ1-3	once	CASSQGISLNTIYF
TRBV7-9	TRBJ2-6	.	CASSLGAGTGGANVLTF
TRBV7-2	TRBJ2-5	.	CASSLALLAVETQYF
TRBV18	TRBJ1-5	.	CASSPAGPNQPQHF
TRBV9	TRBJ2-6	.	CASSVITGANVLTF
TRBV7-2	TRBJ1-1	.	CASSPLRGDTEAFF
TRBV5-4	TRBJ2-1	once	CASSLRGAGYNEQFF
TRBV2	TRBJ2-7	once	CASSGTATSLEQYF
TRBV23-1	TRBJ2-7	.	CASSQNRDTRGSDEQYF
TRBV11-2	TRBJ2-5	once	CASSRVIQETQYF
TRBV30	TRBJ1-2	.	CACPTRGAFYGYTF
TRBV15	TRBJ1-1	.	CATSRDSGGGTEAFF
TRBV11-3	TRBJ2-3	.	CASSSSRGTDTQYF
TRBV18	TRBJ2-1	.	CASSPLQEQFF
TRBV7-2	TRBJ2-7	few	CASSPTIAGGPGEQYF
TRBV7-8	TRBJ2-7	once	CASSLALQGQNEQYF
TRBV29-1	TRBJ2-3	.	CSVIAGGSDTQYF
TRBV29-1	TRBJ1-3	.	CSVLLRSSGNTIYF
TRBV6-1	TRBJ1-2	.	CASSPGTGHGYTF
TRBV6-1	TRBJ1-6	once	CASLHNSPLHF
TRBV7-2	TRBJ1-1	once	CASSPRPGQGSTEAFF
TRBV18	TRBJ2-6	.	CASSRGRGTGANVLTF
TRBV5-1	TRBJ2-2	.	CASSIGQGAGELFF
TRBV2	TRBJ2-5	.	CASSEWVTETQYF
TRBV11-3	TRBJ2-3	.	CASSFTGSTDTQYF
TRBV6-6	TRBJ2-7	.	CASSYSGPYEQYF
TRBV19	TRBJ1-5	.	CASTKGPPNSNQPQHF
TRBV7-9	TRBJ1-4	.	CASSRIGEKLFF
TRBV4-2	TRBJ2-5	.	CASSQDGTSGSQETQYF
TRBV5-4	TRBJ2-1	.	CASSSDASSYNEQFF
TRBV5-1	TRBJ1-1	.	CASSGGQNTEAFF
TRBV28	TRBJ1-4	.	CASSPQEKLFF
TRBV7-2	TRBJ1-3	once	CASSLGRVSGNTIYF
TRBV27	TRBJ1-2	few	CASSPDRDYGYTF
TRBV30	TRBJ2-5	.	CAWARQVEETQYF
TRBV30	TRBJ1-2	.	CAWSRGFYGYTF
TRBV7-3	TRBJ2-1	.	CASSPTRTSGNEQFF
TRBV18	TRBJ2-3	.	CASSLGLGGTDTQYF